This record concerns one T cell receptor (beta chain) sequence. Its target is not known. The sample originates from a study of identical twins. A universal primer site came from template switching; cDNA carried unique molecular identifiers. TCRdb re-called the 5' RACE reads with MiXCR, one entry per CDR3 protein. The repertoire has about 530,000 distinct CDR3 sequences, about 16% of them found once; the top ten carry about 0.47%. CDR3 length: 15 amino acids. The ends were cut back, 0 bases at V and 1 base at J, with 9 bases in the middle. The germline CDR1 and CDR2 sequences are ENHRY and SYGVKD. Broader study findings: In zero-insertion analyses, partial confounding could arise from invariant MAIT and iNKT cells. Out-of-frame alpha sequences common to twins were enriched for low generation probability. Instead of following the same donors, the conclusions were based on cross-sectional statistical analysis.

The sample was also linked to a second study, of yellow fever vaccine responses in identical twins.

The chain joins TRBV10-3 to TRBJ1-1, with D hard to call. The source of this sequence is a woman aged 18-29 years in good health. Sequencing was performed on CD4+ T cells sorted from blood. CDR3 sequence reads: CAISESRSPNTEAFF. The CDR3 DNA is TGTGCCATCAGTGAGTCGCGGTCCCCGAACACTGAAGCTTTCTTT.